The 25 T cell receptor beta chains in this list originate from one sample, sequenced in a study of T cell responses to AZD1222 COVID-19 vaccine. Repertoires were generated with immunoSEQ multiplex PCR, while TCRdb's copy carries only in-frame clones and drops some. Of approximately 50,000 clones listed, approximately 85% were seen once; the top ten hold under 25%. Sequencing used peripheral blood, obtained on day 0 of MenACWY control vaccination. The receptors originated from an adult in good health.

The chain has TRBV29-1 and TRBJ2-1, with a tentative D call TRBD2 (5 bases). The germline V gene encodes CDR1 SQVTM and CDR2 ANQGSEA. The CDR3 sequence is 13 residues long. V shed 3 bases and J shed 6 bases, with 12 bases lying between them. The CDR3, as DNA: TGCAGCGTTGAGACTACTGGTCTCAATGAGCAGTTCTTC. Its translation is CSVETTGLNEQFF.

The rearrangement uses TRBV27 and TRBJ2-3, with 13 nucleotides matching TRBD2. The CDR3 covers 16 residues. CDR1 is MNHEY and CDR2 is SMNVEV in the germline V gene (reference sequence). Trimming took 6 bases from V and 2 from J; bases not matched to a gene: 5. CDR3 region: CASSRTSGSVTDTQYF. DNA of the CDR3: TGTGCCAGCAGCCGGACTAGCGGGAGCGTCACAGATACGCAGTATTTT.

The genes are TRBV15 and TRBJ1-1; D not certain. V shed 8 bases and J shed 3 bases, with 7 bases lying between them. CDR3 size: 11 residues. CDR1 LNHNV and CDR2 YYDKDF come from the germline V gene (reference sequence). DNA of the CDR3: TGTGCCACCGAGAGGGACACTGAAGCTTTCTTT. Residues: CATERDTEAFF.

Here the CDR3 reads CASSQAGYGPDTQYF. The CDR3 coding sequence is TGCGCCAGCAGCCAAGCGGGCTATGGCCCAGATACGCAGTATTTT. The J gene is TRBJ2-3, the V gene TRBV4-1; no clear D gene. The CDR3 runs 15 residues. Germline V lookup: CDR1 MGHRA, CDR2 YSYEKL. V was shortened by 1 base and J by 4 bases, with 12 bases between the two germline ends.

V and J are TRBV5-1 and TRBJ2-1; 13 bases agree with TRBD2. In germline, CDR1 is SGHRS, CDR2 YFSETQ. The J segment lost 10 bases and the V segment lost 4 bases, leaving 11 bases of the junction unmatched. The CDR3 is 16 residues long. CDR3 residues: CASSLRSGLAGDEQFF. The CDR3 DNA reads TGCGCCAGCAGCCTACGTTCCGGACTAGCGGGAGACGAGCAGTTCTTC.

This chain uses TRBV28 with TRBJ2-7; 11 bases fit TRBD2. Germline V lookup: CDR1 MDHEN, CDR2 SYDVKM. Unmatched junction bases numbered 4, after V lost 9 bases and J lost 0 bases. This CDR3 is 14 amino acids long. CDR3 in amino acids: CASIAGGPSYEQYF. As DNA, the CDR3 is TGTGCCAGTATAGCGGGAGGGCCCTCCTACGAGCAGTACTTC.

The chain carries TRBV7-9 and TRBJ1-1; D gene ambiguous. The germline V gene has CDR1 SEHNR and CDR2 FQNEAQ (reference sequence). The CDR3 has 13 residues. Trimming removed 1 base from V and 3 bases from J, with 6 bases in between. The CDR3 here is CASSLEGHTEAFF. The CDR3 DNA follows: TGTGCCAGCAGCTTAGAGGGTCACACTGAAGCTTTCTTT. The full variable domain, completed using reference TRBV7-9 and TRBJ1-1, is DTGVSQNPRHKITKRGQNVTFRCDPISEHNRLYWYRQTLGQGPEFLTYFQNEAQLEKSRLLSDRFSAERPKGSFSTLEIQRTEQGDSAMYLCASSLEGHTEAFFGQGTRLTVV.

This chain links TRBV6-5 with TRBJ2-7, with D perhaps TRBD1 or TRBD2 (6 bases each). This CDR3 spans 12 amino acids. Germline V lookup: CDR1 MNHEY, CDR2 SVGAGI. Trimming stripped 2 bases from V and 5 bases from J, with 7 bases between. CDR3 sequence (DNA): TGTGCCAGCAGTTACGGGGGGCACGAGCAGTACTTC. Translation: CASSYGGHEQYF.

J is TRBJ2-7 and V is TRBV7-9, with D possibly being TRBD1 (5 bases). Per germline, CDR1 SEHNR and CDR2 FQNEAQ (reference sequence). The CDR3 covers 18 residues. V was pared by 4 bases and J by 0 bases, with 22 bases between. The CDR3 region is CASSSPRFARVSSYEQYF. The CDR3 bases are TGTGCCAGCAGCTCCCCCCGGTTTGCCAGGGTAAGCTCCTACGAGCAGTACTTC. Looking up the rest from reference TRBV7-9 and TRBJ2-7 gives the full variable domain: DTGVSQNPRHKITKRGQNVTFRCDPISEHNRLYWYRQTLGQGPEFLTYFQNEAQLEKSRLLSDRFSAERPKGSFSTLEIQRTEQGDSAMYLCASSSPRFARVSSYEQYFGPGTRLTVT.

The chain uses TRBV5-1 and TRBJ2-3; D is unresolved. The CDR3 is 15 amino acids. With 0 bases removed from V and 3 bases from J, the gap between germline ends came to 11 bases. Germline lookup yields CDR1 SGHRS and CDR2 YFSETQ. The CDR3 protein is CASSLDLGKTDTQYF. CDR3 in DNA: TGCGCCAGCAGCTTGGACTTGGGGAAGACAGATACGCAGTATTTT.

V and J are TRBV7-9 and TRBJ2-3; a possible D gene is TRBD1 (6 bases). Trimming cost V 5 bases and J 6 bases, with 15 bases left between them. This CDR3 contains 14 residues. In germline, CDR1 is SEHNR, CDR2 FQNEAQ (reference sequence). CDR3 DNA: TGTGCCAGCAGCCTGGGGGACAATCCCGATACGCAGTATTTT. Translating gives CASSLGDNPDTQYF. Looking up the rest from reference TRBV7-9 and TRBJ2-3 gives the full variable domain: DTGVSQNPRHKITKRGQNVTFRCDPISEHNRLYWYRQTLGQGPEFLTYFQNEAQLEKSRLLSDRFSAERPKGSFSTLEIQRTEQGDSAMYLCASSLGDNPDTQYFGPGTRLTVL.

The J gene is TRBJ2-1, the V gene TRBV6-1; 9 nucleotides line up with TRBD2. Germline V gene lookup returns CDR1 MNHNS and CDR2 SASEGT. This CDR3 has 16 amino acids. Unmatched junction bases numbered 5, after V lost 2 bases and J lost 3 bases. DNA of the CDR3: TGTGCCAGCAGTGAAAGCCCTAGCGGGATCTACAATGAGCAGTTCTTC. It encodes CASSESPSGIYNEQFF.

The gene calls are TRBV7-9 and TRBJ1-3; 9 bases map to TRBD1. V dropped 3 bases and J dropped 0; count of bases not matched to a gene: 9. Germline lookup yields CDR1 SEHNR and CDR2 FQNEAQ (reference sequence). The CDR3 spans 18 residues. The CDR3 protein is CASSFLLGTGSSGNTIYF. CDR3 sequence (DNA): TGTGCCAGCAGCTTCCTATTAGGGACAGGGAGCTCTGGAAACACCATATATTTT.

This chain connects TRBV3-1 (or the pseudogene TRBV3-2) to TRBJ2-3, with 9 bases identical to TRBD2. The CDR3 has 16 residues. V lost 0 bases and J lost 0; bases outside the gene matches: 1. Germline V gene data show CDR1 as LGHDT and CDR2 as YNNKEL (reference sequence). CDR3 amino acids: CASSQDSGGSTDTQYF. In nucleotides, the CDR3 is TGTGCCAGCAGCCAAGATAGCGGGGGCAGCACAGATACGCAGTATTTT.

The chain uses TRBV4-2 and TRBJ2-7, with D unresolved. The CDR3 totals 13 residues. Germline V gene sequence: CDR1 LGHNA, CDR2 YNFKEQ. The V end lost 0 bases, the J end lost 7 bases, and 10 bases lay between the germline ends. The CDR3 here is CASSQEGNWEQYF. The CDR3 nucleotides read TGTGCCAGCAGCCAAGAGGGTAACTGGGAGCAGTACTTC.

V usage is TRBV19 and J usage is TRBJ1-2, with 7 bases that match TRBD1. Germline CDR1 and CDR2: LNHDA and SQIVND (reference sequence). The CDR3 is made up of 14 amino acids. V was clipped by 6 bases and J by 0 bases; unmatched bases: 4. CDR3 sequence: CASSRQGSNYGYTF. In DNA, the CDR3 is TGTGCCAGTAGCCGACAGGGATCTAACTATGGCTACACCTTC.

The chain combines TRBV7-2 with TRBJ2-5, with D possibly being TRBD2 (6 bases). This CDR3 spans 16 amino acids. V was pared by 1 base and J by 5 bases, with 17 bases between. Germline CDR1 reads SGHTA; CDR2 reads FQGNSA. In DNA form, the CDR3 reads TGTGCCAGCAGCTTAGGGAGGAAAAGTGGGGGGGAGACCCAGTACTTC. Translating it yields CASSLGRKSGGETQYF.

V and J are TRBV28 and TRBJ1-5, with 7 bases aligning to TRBD1. CDR1 and CDR2 from the germline V gene are MDHEN and SYDVKM. The CDR3 consists of 15 residues. V shed 6 bases and J 7 bases; nucleotides not matched to a gene: 12. This CDR3 is CASRPQGQWGQPQHF. CDR3 in DNA: TGTGCCAGCAGACCTCAGGGACAGTGGGGCCAGCCCCAGCATTTT.

The V gene is TRBV5-1, the J gene TRBJ2-6, with unresolved D. V gave up 4 bases and J gave up 8 bases, with 10 bases separating them. Germline V gene data show CDR1 as SGHRS and CDR2 as YFSETQ. The CDR3 loop spans 13 amino acids. The CDR3 DNA reads TGCGCCAGCAGCCAGGACGGGCCCAACGTCCTGACTTTC. Amino acids: CASSQDGPNVLTF.

The gene calls are TRBV19 and TRBJ1-5; no reliable D call. With 3 bases removed from V and 1 base from J, the gap between germline ends came to 22 bases. The CDR3 runs 19 residues. The germline CDR1 and CDR2 sequences are LNHDA and SQIVND (reference sequence). CDR3 sequence (DNA): TGTGCCAGTAGTATGGGTCAAGGCTTCGGAAGAGTAAGCAATCAGCCCCAGCATTTT. Its translation: CASSMGQGFGRVSNQPQHF. The entire variable domain, with the rest obtained from reference TRBV19 and TRBJ1-5, is as follows: DGGITQSPKYLFRKEGQNVTLSCEQNLNHDAMYWYRQDPGQGLRLIYYSQIVNDFQKGDIAEGYSVSREKKESFPLTVTSAQKNPTAFYLCASSMGQGFGRVSNQPQHFGDGTRLSIL.

The CDR3 is CATTRDRIYGYTF. The DNA for the CDR3 is TGTGCCACCACCCGGGACAGGATCTATGGCTACACCTTC. V is TRBV15 and J is TRBJ1-2; 8 nucleotides line up with TRBD1. This CDR3 contains 13 residues. Germline V gene lookup returns CDR1 LNHNV and CDR2 YYDKDF (reference sequence). With V trimmed by 7 bases and J by 4 bases, 5 bases remained unmatched. Using reference TRBV15 and TRBJ1-2 for the parts outside the CDR3, the full variable domain is DAMVIQNPRYQVTQFGKPVTLSCSQTLNHNVMYWYQQKSSQAPKLLFHYYDKDFNNEADTPDNFQSRRPNTSFCFLDIRSPGLGDTAMYLCATTRDRIYGYTFGSGTRLTVV.

The chain is built from TRBV11-2 and TRBJ1-1; TRBD1 is a possible D gene (5 bases). Germline loops: CDR1 SGHAT, CDR2 FQNNGV. This CDR3 spans 15 amino acids. The ends were cut back, 1 base at V and 2 bases at J, with 11 bases in the middle. CDR3 residues: CASSLGEGLNTEAFF. CDR3 in DNA: TGTGCCAGCAGCTTAGGGGAGGGACTTAACACTGAAGCTTTCTTT.

This clone was detected a few times. V is TRBV5-1 and J is TRBJ2-7, with unresolved D. This CDR3 comprises 14 residues. V lost 3 bases and J 3 bases, leaving 13 bases between the germline ends. The germline V gene encodes CDR1 SGHRS and CDR2 YFSETQ. CDR3 in DNA: TGCGCCAGCAGCTCCCAGGTTGGGGACTACGAGCAGTACTTC. Amino acid sequence: CASSSQVGDYEQYF.

V gene TRBV29-1 combines with J gene TRBJ1-6; 9 bases line up with TRBD1. From germline, CDR1 is SQVTM and CDR2 ANQGSEA. CDR3 size: 13 residues. The V and J ends lost 6 bases and 8 bases, in that order; junction bases with no gene match: 5. The CDR3 nucleotides read TGCAGCGTCCTGACAGGGGGGGATTCACCCCTCCACTTT. It is translated as CSVLTGGDSPLHF.

This sequence joins TRBV24-1 and TRBJ1-2; D unclear. Germline values: CDR1 KGHDR, CDR2 SFDVKD. V lost 4 bases, J lost 1 base, and 9 bases lay in between. The CDR3 sequence is 14 residues long. The CDR3 coding sequence is TGTGCCACCAGTGACCCAGCGATTAACTATGGCTACACCTTC. Encoded protein: CATSDPAINYGYTF.